This is a list of T cell receptor beta chains from one sample in a study of regulatory T cells in long-lasting Graves disease. TCRdb used MiXCR to reprocess the multiplex PCR reads, holding one entry per CDR3 protein. Found here are nearly 350,000 distinct CDR3 sequences, less than 20% of them singletons; the top ten hold 29%. The sequences come from peripheral blood mononuclear cells (PBMCs), collected when the disease was refractory, from a patient treated with antithyroid drugs. The receptors derive from a female donor with Graves disease. CDR3s include the opening cysteine and the closing phenylalanine or tryptophan.

V gene: TRBV11-2
CDR3 protein: CASSTDRDPSSPLHF

V gene: TRBV28
CDR3 protein: CASSFDRWSGYTF

V gene: TRBV7-3
CDR3 protein: CASSPSAGALSSNQPQHF

V gene: TRBV20-1
CDR3 protein: CSAKGRGGTTYNEQFF

V gene: TRBV7-2
CDR3 protein: CASSRQQSYEQYF

V gene: TRBV19
CDR3 protein: CASSQTIGRGYGYTF

V gene: TRBV7-9
CDR3 protein: CASSDRLAGTRTDTQYF

V gene: TRBV20-1
CDR3 protein: CSARPTFLAGHTYEQYF

V gene: TRBV28
CDR3 protein: CASSRGTNTEAFF

V gene: TRBV18
CDR3 protein: CASSPPSRSLNTEAFF

V gene: TRBV5-6
CDR3 protein: CASSLRQGVYNSPLHF

V gene: TRBV6-1
CDR3 protein: CASKDRGRGETQYF

V gene: TRBV20-1
CDR3 protein: CSARVSTAGNTIYF

V gene: TRBV30
CDR3 protein: CAWSLRPTGNTIYF

V gene: TRBV7-2
CDR3 protein: CASSLGPGGGYEQYF

V gene: TRBV7-2
CDR3 protein: CASSLARNEQFF

V gene: TRBV30
CDR3 protein: CAWSPKDSAKNIQYF

V gene: TRBV13
CDR3 protein: CASSQRQKQETQYF

V gene: TRBV5-1
CDR3 protein: CASSLAPGQLFF

V gene: TRBV10-2
CDR3 protein: CASSHEANYGYTF

V gene: TRBV6-1
CDR3 protein: CASTYREGGFGNSPLHF

V gene: TRBV5-6
CDR3 protein: CASSLVVPGGYEQYF

V gene: TRBV20-1
CDR3 protein: CSAREPGTRDQPQHF

V gene: TRBV2
CDR3 protein: CASSEGTPPWFF

V gene: TRBV11-3
CDR3 protein: CASSLAGHIRAPYEQYF

V gene: TRBV7-8
CDR3 protein: CASSLGQTTMNTEAFF

V gene: TRBV18
CDR3 protein: CASSSQGWNTEAFF

V gene: TRBV5-5
CDR3 protein: CASTLRGNLGNEQFF

V gene: TRBV5-1
CDR3 protein: CASSFIPPGRNSGANVLTF

V gene: TRBV2
CDR3 protein: CASSGAGPFEKLFF

V gene: TRBV19
CDR3 protein: CASSMKTDYGYTF

V gene: TRBV4-1
CDR3 protein: CASSQGAGSSGANVLTF

V gene: TRBV6-5
CDR3 protein: CASSYAWGDQPQHF

V gene: TRBV10-3
CDR3 protein: CAIRVAGGYGYTF

V gene: TRBV11-2
CDR3 protein: CASSLGTSGSSYEQYF

V gene: TRBV20-1
CDR3 protein: CSARDLTVYEQYF

V gene: TRBV27
CDR3 protein: CASSFRPLDEKLFF

V gene: TRBV7-2
CDR3 protein: CASSLGSSQFANTICF

V gene: TRBV12-3/TRBV12-4
CDR3 protein: CASSPDPYFSYEQYF

V gene: TRBV28
CDR3 protein: CASSLRIWDFSYEQYF

V gene: TRBV11-2
CDR3 protein: CASSGYRGPNTGELFF

V gene: TRBV20-1
CDR3 protein: CSARAAREASPETQYF

V gene: TRBV5-6
CDR3 protein: CASSLRAGTGELFF

V gene: TRBV14
CDR3 protein: CASSQDSVLAGGAVETQYF

V gene: TRBV5-1
CDR3 protein: CASSSGRGVGEQYF

V gene: TRBV20-1
CDR3 protein: CSARQGGGVDTEAFF

V gene: TRBV19
CDR3 protein: CASSIGQGTFF

V gene: TRBV6-1
CDR3 protein: CASLDRFDAEAFF

V gene: TRBV11-2
CDR3 protein: CASRSGGWGYNSPLHF

V gene: TRBV5-1
CDR3 protein: CASSFYRGAGTEAFF

V gene: TRBV19
CDR3 protein: CASSTITDTQYF